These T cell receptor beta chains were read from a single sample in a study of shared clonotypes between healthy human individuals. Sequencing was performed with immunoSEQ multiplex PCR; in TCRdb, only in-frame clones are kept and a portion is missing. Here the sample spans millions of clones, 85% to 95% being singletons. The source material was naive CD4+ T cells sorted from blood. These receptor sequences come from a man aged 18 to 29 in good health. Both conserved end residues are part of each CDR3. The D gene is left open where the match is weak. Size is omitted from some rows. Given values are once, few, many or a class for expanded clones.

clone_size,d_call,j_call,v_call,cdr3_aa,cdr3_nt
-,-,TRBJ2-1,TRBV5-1,CASSISSYNEQFF,TGCGCCAGCAGCATCAGCTCCTACAATGAGCAGTTCTTC
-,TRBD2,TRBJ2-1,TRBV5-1,CASSTGLAGDEQFF,TGCGCCAGCAGCACCGGACTAGCGGGAGATGAGCAGTTCTTC
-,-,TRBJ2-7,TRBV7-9,CASSLGAGPSLYEQYF,TGTGCCAGCAGCTTAGGCGCGGGACCTAGCCTCTACGAGCAGTACTTC
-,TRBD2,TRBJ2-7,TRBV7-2,CASRLAGVYEQYF,TGTGCCAGCCGGCTAGCGGGGGTATACGAGCAGTACTTC
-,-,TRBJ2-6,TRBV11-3,CASSPLQGRAYGANVLTF,TGTGCCAGCAGCCCCTTACAGGGAAGGGCGTACGGGGCCAACGTCCTGACTTTC
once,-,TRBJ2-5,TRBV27,CASSLRGIQETQYF,TGTGCCAGCAGTTTACGGGGGATTCAAGAGACCCAGTACTTC
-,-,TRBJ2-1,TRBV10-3,CAISDGPSGPMGQFF,TGTGCCATCAGTGACGGGCCATCTGGGCCAATGGGGCAGTTCTTC
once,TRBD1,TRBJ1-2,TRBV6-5,CASSYSGQGSLGYTF,TGTGCCAGCAGTTACTCCGGACAGGGTTCCTTAGGCTACACCTTC
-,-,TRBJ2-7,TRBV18,CASSFSYEQYF,TGTGCCAGCTCTTTCTCCTACGAGCAGTACTTC
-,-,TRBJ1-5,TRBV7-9,CASSLTGEGNQPQHF,TGTGCCAGCAGTTTAACAGGTGAGGGCAATCAGCCCCAGCATTTT
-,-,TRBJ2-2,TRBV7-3,CASSLSNTGELFF,TGTGCCAGCAGCTTATCAAACACCGGGGAGCTGTTTTTT
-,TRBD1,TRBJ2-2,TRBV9,CASSIRGTGNTGELFF,TGTGCCAGCAGCATCAGGGGGACCGGGAACACCGGGGAGCTGTTTTTT
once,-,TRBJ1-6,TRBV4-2,CASSQESAGESPLHF,TGTGCCAGCAGCCAAGAGAGTGCGGGCGAATCACCCCTCCACTTC
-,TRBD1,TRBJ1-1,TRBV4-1,CASSDTRTGGTEAFF,TGCGCCAGCAGCGATACCAGGACAGGCGGGACTGAAGCTTTCTTT
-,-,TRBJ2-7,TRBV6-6,CASSYDRTIYEQYF,TGTGCCAGCAGCTATGACAGGACCATCTACGAGCAGTACTTC
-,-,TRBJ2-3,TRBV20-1,CSARWDFRLF,TGCAGTGCTAGGTGGGATTTTCGCCTTTTT
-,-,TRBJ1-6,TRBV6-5,CASSYGIIRNSPLHF,TGTGCCAGCAGTTACGGCATCATTAGAAATTCACCCCTCCACTTT
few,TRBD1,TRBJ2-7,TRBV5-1,CASSLEFGQATYEQYF,TGCGCCAGCAGCTTGGAGTTCGGACAGGCGACCTACGAGCAGTACTTC
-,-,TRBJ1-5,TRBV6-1,CASRMGGRGNQPQHF,TGTGCCTCACGAATGGGGGGCCGGGGAAATCAGCCCCAGCATTTT
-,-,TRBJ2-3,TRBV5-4,CASSSTTGRATDTQYF,TGTGCCAGCAGCTCCACTACCGGCAGGGCCACAGATACGCAGTATTTT
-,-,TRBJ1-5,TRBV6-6,CASRPGRNSNQPQHF,TGTGCCAGCAGACCGGGGAGGAATAGCAATCAGCCCCAGCATTTT
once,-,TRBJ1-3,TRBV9,CASSVVGDSGNTIYF,TGTGCCAGCAGCGTAGTCGGGGACTCAGGAAACACCATATATTTT
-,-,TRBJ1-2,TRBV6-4,CASSERWGPVYGYTF,TGTGCCAGCAGTGAACGCTGGGGGCCAGTCTATGGCTACACCTTC
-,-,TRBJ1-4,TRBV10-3,CAIGQSNEKLFF,TGTGCCATCGGACAGTCTAATGAAAAACTGTTTTTT
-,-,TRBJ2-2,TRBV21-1,CASSAPAAPLAGELFF,TGTGCCAGCAGCGCCCCCGCGGCTCCACTTGCCGGGGAGCTGTTTTTT
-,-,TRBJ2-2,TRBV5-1,CASSLADRNTGELFF,TGCGCCAGCAGCTTAGCGGACAGGAACACCGGGGAGCTGTTTTTT